This T cell receptor beta chain was sequenced for a study of cytomegalovirus exposure and HLA in healthy donors. The PCR contained 60 Vbeta and 13 Jbeta primers. Method: immunoSEQ multiplex PCR; TCRdb's copy keeps in-frame clones and lacks some. There are around 98,000 clones in the sample; around 80% occur only once, and about 1.5% lies in the top ten. Sequencing was done on a sample of PBMCs. This clonotype was sampled from a man aged 35 to 55 in good health and CMV-seronegative.

The CDR3 here is CASSSRQGAFGKLFF. The CDR3 DNA follows: TGTGCCAGCAGCAGTAGACAGGGGGCGTTTGGAAAACTGTTTTTT. This chain connects TRBV7-2 to TRBJ1-4, with 10 nucleotides matching TRBD1. CDR3 length: 15 amino acids. Germline trimming cut 5 bases from V and 10 bases from J; bases unmatched to any gene: 10. CDR1 SGHTA and CDR2 FQGNSA come from the germline V gene. The variable domain in full, completed from reference TRBV7-2 and TRBJ1-4, reads GAGVSQSPSNKVTEKGKDVELRCDPISGHTALYWYRQSLGQGLEFLIYFQGNSAPDKSGLPSDRFSAERTGGSVSTLTIQRTQQEDSAVYLCASSSRQGAFGKLFFGSGTQLSVL.